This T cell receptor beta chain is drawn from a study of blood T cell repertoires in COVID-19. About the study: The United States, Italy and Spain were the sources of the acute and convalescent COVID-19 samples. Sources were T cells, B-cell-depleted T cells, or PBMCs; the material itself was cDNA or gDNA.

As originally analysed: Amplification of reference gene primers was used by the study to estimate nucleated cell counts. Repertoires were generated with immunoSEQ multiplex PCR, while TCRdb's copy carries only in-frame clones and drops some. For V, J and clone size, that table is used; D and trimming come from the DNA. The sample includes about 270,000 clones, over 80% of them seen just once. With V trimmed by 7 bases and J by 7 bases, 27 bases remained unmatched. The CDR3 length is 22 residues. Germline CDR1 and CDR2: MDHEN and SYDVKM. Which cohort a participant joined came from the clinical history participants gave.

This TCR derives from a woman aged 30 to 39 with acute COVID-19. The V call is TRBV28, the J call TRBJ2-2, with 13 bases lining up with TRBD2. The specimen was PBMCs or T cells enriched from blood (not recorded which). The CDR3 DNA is TGTGCCAGCATCCATAACCAAGGACCTTGGACTAGCGGGAGCTTAGTAAACGGGGAGCTGTTTTTT. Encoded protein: CASIHNQGPWTSGSLVNGELFF.